Presented here are 24 T cell receptor beta chains from one specimen sequenced in a study of T cell responses to AZD1222 COVID-19 vaccine. TCRdb keeps only in-frame clones here, not all; method: immunoSEQ multiplex PCR. The sample includes about 140,000 clones, almost 95% seen only once; the top ten take approximately 3.8%. This specimen was peripheral blood, taken 28 days after the second AZD1222 dose. Receptors were obtained from an adult who received the AZD1222 COVID-19 vaccine.

The chain has TRBV18 and TRBJ1-3; D not certain. The germline CDR1 and CDR2 sequences are KGHSH and LQKENI. Trimming removed 1 base from V and 1 base from J, with 5 bases in between. The CDR3 runs 14 residues. Here the CDR3 DNA reads TGTGCCAGCTCACCACAGGGTTCTGGAAACACCATATATTTT. Its translation: CASSPQGSGNTIYF. Complete variable domain (other parts from reference TRBV18 and TRBJ1-3): NAGVMQNPRHLVRRRGQEARLRCSPMKGHSHVYWYRQLPEEGLKFMVYLQKENIIDESGMPKERFSAEFPKEGPSILRIQQVVRGDSAAYFCASSPQGSGNTIYFGEGSWLTVV.

J is TRBJ1-2 and V is TRBV28; no clear D. Per germline, CDR1 MDHEN and CDR2 SYDVKM. CDR3 length: 14 residues. V was cut by 7 bases and J by 2 bases, with 14 bases left in between. The CDR3 protein is CASTEAPSNYGYTF. The DNA for the CDR3 is TGTGCCAGCACCGAAGCGCCCTCCAACTATGGCTACACCTTC.

The V call is TRBV3-1 (or the pseudogene TRBV3-2), the J call TRBJ2-1; TRBD2 aligns across 9 bases. Trimming took 5 bases from V and 7 from J; bases not matched to a gene: 3. The germline V gene has CDR1 LGHDT and CDR2 YNNKEL (reference sequence). This CDR3 has 13 residues. CDR3 sequence (DNA): TGTGCCAGCAGCACCCTAGCGGGAAATGAGCAGTTCTTC. Translation: CASSTLAGNEQFF.

V gene TRBV7-2 combines with J gene TRBJ2-5, with D hard to call. Trimming removed 1 base at V and 0 bases at J, with 3 bases between. This CDR3 spans 13 amino acids. Germline lookup yields CDR1 SGHTA and CDR2 FQGNSA. The CDR3 loop reads CASSLDYQETQYF. In DNA form, the CDR3 reads TGTGCCAGCAGCTTAGATTACCAAGAGACCCAGTACTTC.

This chain uses TRBV19 with TRBJ1-4; D call uncertain. This CDR3 is built from 15 residues. Germline V CDR1 and CDR2: LNHDA, SQIVND (reference sequence). The germline V and J ends were trimmed by 5 bases and 0 bases, with 10 bases remaining between them. This CDR3 is CASSPLITTNEKLFF. The CDR3 nucleotides read TGTGCCAGTAGTCCCCTCATCACAACTAATGAAAAACTGTTTTTT.

The J gene is TRBJ2-1, the V gene TRBV7-9, with a possible D match to TRBD2 (6 bases). V lost 4 bases and J 10 bases, leaving 20 bases between the germline ends. The CDR3 loop spans 15 amino acids. The germline V gene has CDR1 SEHNR and CDR2 FQNEAQ (reference sequence). The CDR3 DNA reads TGTGCCAGCAGCTCCCCCGGGAGTTCAGGCTGGGAGCAGTTCTTC. Translation gives CASSSPGSSGWEQFF. The variable domain in full, with the rest retrieved from reference TRBV7-9 and TRBJ2-1, is DTGVSQNPRHKITKRGQNVTFRCDPISEHNRLYWYRQTLGQGPEFLTYFQNEAQLEKSRLLSDRFSAERPKGSFSTLEIQRTEQGDSAMYLCASSSPGSSGWEQFFGPGTRLTVL.

This chain joins TRBV6-5 and TRBJ1-6; unclear D gene. V was shortened by 9 bases and J by 9 bases, with 21 bases between the two germline ends. The CDR3 contains 15 residues. CDR1 MNHEY and CDR2 SVGAGI come from the germline V gene. The CDR3 nucleotides read TGTGCCAGTTGCCCCGGCGGGCGACCCGCTTCACCCCTCCACTTT. Translation: CASCPGGRPASPLHF.

The J gene is TRBJ2-3, the V gene TRBV5-1; 16 bases agree with TRBD2. Germline trimming cut 2 bases from V and 5 bases from J; bases unmatched to any gene: 14. Germline CDR1 SGHRS, CDR2 YFSETQ. The CDR3 totals 20 residues. The CDR3 nucleotides are TGCGCCAGCAGCTTAGAAAAAAAGGGACTAGCGGGAGGGCCTGGAGATACGCAGTATTTT. Translation gives CASSLEKKGLAGGPGDTQYF.

The rearrangement links TRBV30 to TRBJ1-4; D remains ambiguous. CDR1 is GTSNPN, CDR2 SVGIG, per germline (reference sequence). V lost 4 bases to trimming and J lost 0 bases, with 12 bases between them. This CDR3 has 15 amino acids. Here the CDR3 DNA reads TGTGCCTGGAAGTACCGCATTGCAACTAATGAAAAACTGTTTTTT. Encoded protein: CAWKYRIATNEKLFF.

This sequence joins TRBV7-8 and TRBJ2-4; D is unresolved. V shed 5 bases and J shed 0 bases, with 11 bases lying between them. Germline V lookup: CDR1 SGHVS, CDR2 FQNEAQ. There are 15 residues in the CDR3. CDR3 amino acids: CASSNRPVAKNIQYF. The CDR3 coding sequence is TGTGCCAGCAGCAACCGGCCCGTAGCCAAAAACATTCAGTACTTC.

V gene TRBV7-8 combines with J gene TRBJ1-2, with TRBD1 identical over 7 bases. V dropped 5 bases and J dropped 4; count of bases not matched to a gene: 7. This CDR3 has 14 residues. Germline assignment: CDR1 SGHVS and CDR2 FQNEAQ. In DNA, the CDR3 is TGTGCCAGCAGCGTCTCGACAGGGTTCTATGGCTACACCTTC. Protein product: CASSVSTGFYGYTF.

The V gene is TRBV4-1, the J gene TRBJ2-6; D unresolved. Trimming removed 4 bases at V and 1 base at J, with 11 bases between. Germline V gene lookup returns CDR1 MGHRA and CDR2 YSYEKL. CDR3 length equals 16 residues. The CDR3 sequence: CASSPPDSSGANVLTF. In DNA form, the CDR3 reads TGCGCCAGCAGCCCGCCCGACTCGTCTGGGGCCAACGTCCTGACTTTC.

V usage is TRBV5-1 and J usage is TRBJ2-7; D might be TRBD1 or TRBD2, each matching 5 bases. This CDR3 has 15 residues. Germline CDR1 is SGHRS and CDR2 is YFSETQ. Trimming stripped 2 bases from V and 0 bases from J, with 12 bases between. The CDR3 reads CASSLPGTSSYEQYF. CDR3 in DNA: TGCGCCAGCAGCTTACCGGGGACCTCCTCCTACGAGCAGTACTTC.

V usage is TRBV6-5 and J usage is TRBJ2-3; no reliable D call. Germline V CDR1 and CDR2: MNHEY, SVGAGI. This CDR3 is built from 12 residues. The V and J ends lost 7 bases and 0 bases respectively, with 5 bases between them. CDR3 in amino acids: CASTRSTDTQYF. CDR3 DNA sequence: TGTGCCAGCACGCGGAGCACAGATACGCAGTATTTT.

This clone was picked up one time. J is TRBJ1-1 and V is TRBV2; D unresolved. The germline gives CDR1 SNHLY, CDR2 FYNNEI. V was cut by 6 bases and J by 4 bases, with 18 bases left in between. The CDR3 totals 15 residues. The CDR3 bases are TGTGCCAGCAGATCTATAGAGGGCGGGAGCACTGAAGCTTTCTTT. Translated: CASRSIEGGSTEAFF.

This chain links TRBV7-8 with TRBJ2-7; a weak D match, TRBD2 (5 bases). Looked up from germline, CDR1 is SGHVS and CDR2 is FQNEAQ. V shed 0 bases and J shed 0 bases, with 9 bases lying between them. The CDR3 loop spans 15 amino acids. CDR3 in DNA: TGTGCCAGCAGCTTAGCGACGGGAAGCTCCTACGAGCAGTACTTC. Translating gives CASSLATGSSYEQYF.

The chain employs TRBV5-1 and TRBJ2-3; 7 bases are shared with TRBD2. This CDR3 comprises 13 residues. After removal of 0 bases from V and 6 bases from J, the junction contained 1 base not matched to a gene. Germline-derived CDR1 and CDR2 are SGHRS and YFSETQ. The CDR3 sequence is CASSLGSGDTQYF. The CDR3 DNA is TGCGCCAGCAGCTTGGGTAGCGGGGATACGCAGTATTTT.

This chain connects TRBV18 to TRBJ2-5; weak D call: TRBD2 (6 bases). V lost 3 bases, J lost 3 bases, and 11 bases lay in between. CDR1 and CDR2 from the germline V gene are KGHSH and LQKENI. CDR3 length equals 14 residues. Written as DNA, the CDR3 is TGTGCCAGCTCACCGTGGGCTAGCGAAGAGACCCAGTACTTC. Its protein is CASSPWASEETQYF.

The rearrangement links TRBV5-1 to TRBJ2-2, with TRBD2 identical over 11 bases. The V segment lost 6 bases and the J segment 3 bases; nucleotides outside the gene matches: 7. The germline CDR1 and CDR2 sequences are SGHRS and YFSETQ. The CDR3 has 16 residues. The CDR3 sequence: CASNPSGRSDTGELFF. CDR3 nucleotides: TGCGCCAGCAATCCTAGCGGGAGGTCGGACACCGGGGAGCTGTTTTTT.

This clone was counted a single time. The chain employs TRBV24-1 and TRBJ2-6; TRBD1 is a possible D gene (5 bases). The V and J ends lost 3 bases and 2 bases respectively, with 19 bases between them. The CDR3 extends over 19 amino acids. In germline, CDR1 is KGHDR, CDR2 SFDVKD. The chain's CDR3 is CATSDPSLSQGAGANVLTF. The DNA of the CDR3 is TGTGCCACCAGTGATCCATCACTGTCCCAGGGTGCTGGGGCCAACGTCCTGACTTTC.

The chain employs TRBV28 and TRBJ2-7, with D possibly TRBD1 on 5 matching bases. With 5 bases removed from V and 0 bases from J, the gap between germline ends came to 8 bases. The germline gives CDR1 MDHEN, CDR2 SYDVKM. The length of the CDR3 is 13 residues. CDR3 DNA: TGTGCCAGCAGTAGACAGCTCTCCTACGAGCAGTACTTC. Translating gives CASSRQLSYEQYF.

The rearrangement uses TRBV7-9 and TRBJ1-6; no clear D. The CDR3 has 14 residues. Germline V CDR1 and CDR2: SEHNR, FQNEAQ (reference sequence). Trimming pared 1 base from V and 8 bases from J, leaving 9 bases between. The CDR3 DNA is TGTGCCAGCAGCTTAGGAGCAAACGATTCACCCCTCCACTTT. Its protein product is CASSLGANDSPLHF.

This clone was seen a single time. The rearrangement uses TRBV5-1 and TRBJ1-1; the match to TRBD1 covers 7 bases. The ends lost 4 bases at V and 1 base at J; junction bases unmatched: 10. CDR1 and CDR2 (germline): SGHRS, YFSETQ. This CDR3 has 16 amino acids. The CDR3 DNA reads TGCGCCAGCAGCCGGAATGACAGGGCCACGAACACTGAAGCTTTCTTT. Encoded protein: CASSRNDRATNTEAFF.

This chain links TRBV5-6 with TRBJ1-2; D uncertain. The CDR3 totals 13 residues. Per germline, CDR1 SGHDT and CDR2 YYEEEE. Trimming removed 0 bases from V and 8 bases from J, with 11 bases in between. As DNA, the CDR3 is TGTGCCAGCAGCTTGGCAGCGTCGGGAGGCTACACCTTC. Translation gives CASSLAASGGYTF.